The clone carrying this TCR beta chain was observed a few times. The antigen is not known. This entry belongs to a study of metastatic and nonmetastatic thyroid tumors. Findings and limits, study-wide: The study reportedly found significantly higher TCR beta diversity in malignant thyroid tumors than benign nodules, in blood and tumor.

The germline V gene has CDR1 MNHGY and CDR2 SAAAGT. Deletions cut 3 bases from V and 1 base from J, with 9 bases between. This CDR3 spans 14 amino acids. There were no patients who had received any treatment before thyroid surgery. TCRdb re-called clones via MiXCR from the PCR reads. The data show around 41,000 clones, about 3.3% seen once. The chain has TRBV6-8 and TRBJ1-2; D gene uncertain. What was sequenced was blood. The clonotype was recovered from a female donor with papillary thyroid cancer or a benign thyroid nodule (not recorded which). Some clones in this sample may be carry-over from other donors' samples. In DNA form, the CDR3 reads TGTGCCAGCAGTTATCTCGACGGTAACTATGGCTACACCTTC. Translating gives CASSYLDGNYGYTF.